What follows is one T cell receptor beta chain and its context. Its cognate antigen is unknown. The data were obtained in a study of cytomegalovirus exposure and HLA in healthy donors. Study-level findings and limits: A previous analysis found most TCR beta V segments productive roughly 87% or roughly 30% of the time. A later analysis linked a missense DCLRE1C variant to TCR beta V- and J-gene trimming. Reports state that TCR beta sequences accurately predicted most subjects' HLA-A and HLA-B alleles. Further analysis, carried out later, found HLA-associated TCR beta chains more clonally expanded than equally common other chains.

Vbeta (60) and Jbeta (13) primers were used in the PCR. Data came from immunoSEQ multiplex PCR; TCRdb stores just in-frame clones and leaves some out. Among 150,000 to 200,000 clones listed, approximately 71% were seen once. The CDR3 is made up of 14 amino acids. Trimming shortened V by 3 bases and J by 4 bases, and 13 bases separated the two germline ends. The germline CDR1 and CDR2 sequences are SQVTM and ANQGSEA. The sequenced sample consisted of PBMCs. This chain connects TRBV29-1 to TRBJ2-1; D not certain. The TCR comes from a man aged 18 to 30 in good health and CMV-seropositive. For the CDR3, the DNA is TGCAGCGTTGATAAGAGATCCTTATACAATGAGCAGTTCTTC. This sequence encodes CSVDKRSLYNEQFF.